This T cell receptor (beta chain) was recorded in a study of beta chain features in type 1 diabetes. The V and J ends lost 6 bases and 3 bases respectively, with 11 bases between them. The CDR3 is 13 amino acids. In germline, CDR1 is KGHSH, CDR2 LQKENI. All sorted populations exceeded 95% purity. What was sequenced were expressed TCRB transcripts, since all of the isolated RNA had been reverse transcribed. Profiled with immunoSEQ multiplex PCR; TCRdb holds only in-frame clones, not every one. The sample records some 150,000 clones, about 7% being singletons. This TCR derives from a young woman in good health. V usage is TRBV18 and J usage is TRBJ2-5, with D unclear. Source material: central memory CD4+ T cells from blood. For the CDR3, the DNA is TGTGCCAGCTCCCTTGTCTCGGAAGAGACCCAGTACTTC. The encoded protein is CASSLVSEETQYF.